Shown below are 20 T cell receptor beta chains from a single sample sequenced in a study of neurological immune-mediated disorders. TCRdb independently ran MiXCR on the 5' RACE reads; one entry per CDR3 protein. The table lists 55,000 to 80,000 distinct CDR3 sequences, approximately 4.6% of them singletons. The sample consisted of PBMCs. All receptors come from a woman aged 50 to 60 with multiple sclerosis.

The sample holds many counts of this clonotype. The chain recombines TRBV5-1 with TRBJ1-1; a possible D gene is TRBD1 (5 bases). The CDR3 spans 14 residues. Germline V lookup: CDR1 SGHRS, CDR2 YFSETQ. With 0 bases removed from V and 5 bases from J, the gap between germline ends came to 11 bases. The CDR3 DNA follows: TGCGCCAGCAGCTTGGTAGCAGGGAGTACTGAAGCTTTCTTT. It yields the protein CASSLVAGSTEAFF. Based on the CDR3 plus reference TRBV5-1 and TRBJ1-1, the full variable domain is KAGVTQTPRYLIKTRGQQVTLSCSPISGHRSVSWYQQTPGQGLQFLFEYFSETQRNKGNFPGRFSGRQFSNSRSEMNVSTLELGDSALYLCASSLVAGSTEAFFGQGTRLTVV.

In its sample, this clonotype was seen many times. The chain recombines TRBV7-3 with TRBJ2-1; no reliable D call. Per the germline V gene, CDR1 is SGHTA and CDR2 is FQGTGA. V was pared by 1 base and J by 6 bases, with 10 bases between. This CDR3 is built from 14 residues. For the CDR3, the DNA is TGTGCCAGCAGCTTAAGTGGCGTTACCAATGAGCAGTTCTTC. Encoded protein: CASSLSGVTNEQFF.

In this sample, this clonotype turned up many times. One end of the junction fails to match germline, which may point to a read error. The chain is built from TRBV7-7 and TRBJ2-2; possibly TRBD1 or TRBD2 for D (5 bases each). Germline V gene sequence: CDR1 SSHAT, CDR2 FNYEAQ (reference sequence). The CDR3 contains 15 residues. As DNA, the CDR3 is TGTGCTAGCAGCTTAGTGTCCGGGGCTACCGGGGAGCTGTTTTTT. Encoded protein: CASSLVSGATGELFF.

In its sample, this clonotype was seen a few times. The chain combines TRBV20-1 with TRBJ2-3; D unresolved. Germline V gives CDR1 DFQATT, CDR2 SNEGSKA (reference sequence). The ends were cut back, 2 bases at V and 1 base at J, with 4 bases in the middle. The CDR3 contains 12 residues. CDR3 region: CSARPRTDTQYF. In DNA, the CDR3 is TGCAGTGCTAGACCGCGCACAGATACGCAGTATTTT.

On this clonotype: A much larger clone lies a single base off, so this may be a read error. The chain combines TRBV6-6 with TRBJ2-1; a weak D match, TRBD2 (6 bases). CDR3 length: 15 amino acids. V dropped 2 bases and J dropped 0 bases, with 8 bases sitting between them. The germline gives CDR1 MNHNY, CDR2 SVGAGI (reference sequence). CDR3 DNA: TGTGCCAGCAGTTACAACGGGGGCTCCTACAATGAGCAGTTCTTC. It specifies CASSYNGGSYNEQFF.

Note on this clonotype: One base away lies a much larger clone, so this may be a sequencing read error. The conserved phenylalanine or tryptophan is not found at the CDR3 terminus, so this likely reflects a read error. The genes are TRBV5-1 and TRBJ1-1, with 10 bases aligning to TRBD1. CDR3 length: 14 amino acids. The ends lost 0 bases at V and 11 bases at J; junction bases unmatched: 7. CDR1 and CDR2 from the germline V gene are SGHRS and YFSETQ. CDR3 protein: CASSLVGQGSPAFI. CDR3 sequence (DNA): TGCGCCAGCAGCTTGGTGGGACAGGGGTCTCCGGCTTTCATT.

A word on this clonotype: The junction departs from germline at one end; a sequencing error may be responsible. The gene calls are TRBV29-1 and TRBJ1-5, with D possibly matching TRBD1 (6 bases). The CDR3 sequence is 14 residues long. Per germline, CDR1 SQVTM and CDR2 ANQGSEA. In DNA form, the CDR3 reads TGCAGCGTCCGCGGGGGGGGGCACAATCAGCCCCAGAATTTT. This codes for CSVRGGGHNQPQNF.

In its sample, this clonotype was seen many times. The V and J genes are TRBV29-1 and TRBJ2-5; tentative D call: TRBD1 (6 bases). Germline V CDR1 and CDR2: SQVTM, ANQGSEA. This CDR3 has 13 amino acids. The V end lost 3 bases, the J end lost 5 bases, and 13 bases lay between the germline ends. CDR3 nucleotides: TGCAGCGTTGAGTCAGGGGTTTCGGAGACCCAGTACTTC. This sequence encodes CSVESGVSETQYF.

This clonotype was picked up many times. This rearrangement joins TRBV29-1 to TRBJ2-1; TRBD2 matches at 16 bases. V lost 8 bases, J lost 7 bases, and 2 bases stayed unmatched. The CDR3 has 13 residues. The germline gives CDR1 SQVTM, CDR2 ANQGSEA. In DNA, the CDR3 is TGCAGCACGGGACTAGCGGGGGGGAATGAGCAGTTCTTC. This gives the protein CSTGLAGGNEQFF.

This clonotype was picked up a small number of times. V is TRBV7-3 and J is TRBJ2-1; unclear D gene. The ends were cut back, 0 bases at V and 6 bases at J, with 6 bases in the middle. Germline V gene data show CDR1 as SGHTA and CDR2 as FQGTGA. This CDR3 region has 13 residues. CDR3 DNA sequence: TGTGCCAGCAGCTTAACGACGGGCAATGAGCAGTTCTTC. Translation gives CASSLTTGNEQFF.

This clonotype was counted many times. The chain has TRBV11-3 and TRBJ2-5, with 7 bases identical to TRBD1. With V trimmed by 4 bases and J by 3 bases, 5 bases remained unmatched. Germline lookup yields CDR1 SGHNT and CDR2 YENEEA. The CDR3 has 14 amino acids. The chain's CDR3 is CASSWVGTEETQYF. DNA of the CDR3: TGTGCCAGCAGCTGGGTGGGGACAGAAGAGACCCAGTACTTC.

This clonotype was seen many times. The chain has TRBV5-1 and TRBJ2-5, with D perhaps TRBD1 (6 bases). V was trimmed by 0 bases and J by 5 bases, leaving 11 bases between them. The CDR3 contains 14 residues. Germline V gene sequence: CDR1 SGHRS, CDR2 YFSETQ. In DNA form, the CDR3 reads TGCGCCAGCAGCTTGGAGGGGACAACGGAGACCCAGTACTTC. Translating gives CASSLEGTTETQYF.

The table lists this clonotype with many counts. This sequence joins TRBV29-1 and TRBJ2-1, with D possibly called TRBD1 or TRBD2 (5 bases each). V lost 4 bases to trimming and J lost 8 bases, with 9 bases between them. There are 11 residues in the CDR3. Germline CDR1 is SQVTM and CDR2 is ANQGSEA. CDR3 DNA sequence: TGCAGCGTTGGAGGGGTTGATGAGCAGTTCTTC. Translated, it gives CSVGGVDEQFF.

This clonotype was recorded at least ten times. V is TRBV20-1 and J is TRBJ1-4; D not certain. V lost 6 bases and J 2 bases, leaving 10 bases between the germline ends. Per germline, CDR1 DFQATT and CDR2 SNEGSKA (reference sequence). The CDR3 consists of 13 residues. The CDR3 region is CSAPGPTNEKLFF. CDR3 DNA: TGCAGTGCCCCCGGCCCGACTAATGAAAAACTGTTTTTT.

The sample holds many counts of this clonotype. One end of the junction fails to match germline, which may point to a read error. The chain recombines TRBV28 with TRBJ1-2, with D unresolved. This CDR3 contains 14 residues. Germline lookup yields CDR1 MDHEN and CDR2 SYDVKM. DNA of the CDR3: TGTGCCAGCAGCTTATCTATTTCTAAGTATGGCTACACCTTC. Amino acids: CASSLSISKYGYTF.

This clonotype appeared many times. The gene calls are TRBV10-3 and TRBJ2-5; the match to TRBD2 covers 14 bases. Per germline, CDR1 ENHRY and CDR2 SYGVKD. The CDR3 extends over 18 amino acids. Trimming took 3 bases from V and 5 from J; bases not matched to a gene: 11. The DNA for the CDR3 is TGTGCCATCAGTGACTCAGGACTAGCGGGGGGCGGACACGAGACCCAGTACTTC. The encoded protein is CAISDSGLAGGGHETQYF.

This clonotype showed up many times. The chain combines TRBV7-2 with TRBJ2-5, with 8 bases matching TRBD2. This CDR3 is 15 amino acids long. With 4 bases clipped from V and 2 bases from J, the junction kept 6 bases outside the gene matches. Germline V gene data show CDR1 as SGHTA and CDR2 as FQGNSA. The CDR3 sequence: CASSSRLASQETQYF. CDR3 DNA: TGTGCCAGCAGCTCCCGACTAGCGTCACAAGAGACCCAGTACTTC.

The chain's CDR3 is CASSHRRQGGNEQFF. Written as DNA, the CDR3 is TGTGCCAGCAGCCACCGGAGACAGGGGGGTAATGAGCAGTTCTTC. V gene TRBV7-8 combines with J gene TRBJ2-1, with 9 bases lining up with TRBD1. The CDR3 is made up of 15 amino acids. V trimming: 5 bases; J trimming: 7 bases; junction bases outside the gene matches: 9. The V gene's germline CDR1 is SGHVS and CDR2 FQNEAQ.

This chain links TRBV10-1 with TRBJ1-1; maybe TRBD1 (5 bases). V lost 5 bases to trimming and J lost 8 bases, with 12 bases between them. The V gene's germline CDR1 is WNHNN and CDR2 SYGVQD (reference sequence). The CDR3 is 12 residues long. The DNA for the CDR3 is TGCGCCAGCAGTCGGACAAGCGGGGAAGCTTTCTTT. This encodes CASSRTSGEAFF.

Ten or more counts support this clonotype. This sequence joins TRBV5-6 and TRBJ2-7, with 9 bases fitting TRBD1. Per germline, CDR1 SGHDT and CDR2 YYEEEE. V dropped 7 bases and J dropped 3; count of bases not matched to a gene: 8. The CDR3 sequence is 14 residues long. The CDR3: CASSPGTGFYEQYF. DNA of the CDR3: TGTGCCAGCTCGCCCGGGACAGGGTTCTACGAGCAGTACTTC. Looking up the rest from reference TRBV5-6 and TRBJ2-7 gives the full variable domain: DAGVTQSPTHLIKTRGQQVTLRCSPKSGHDTVSWYQQALGQGPQFIFQYYEEEERQRGNFPDRFSGHQFPNYSSELNVNALLLGDSALYLCASSPGTGFYEQYFGPGTRLTVT.